The sequence of this TCR beta chain was determined in a study of T-cell reconstitution after alpha-beta-depleted transplantation in children. This clonotype has a count of ten or more. Unique molecular identifiers were incorporated into the prepared TCRbeta library. TCRdb called the PCR reads again in MiXCR, with one record for every CDR3 protein. The data hold some 600,000 distinct CDR3 sequences, with over 15% observed a single time. The CDR3 consists of 13 residues. The germline V and J ends were trimmed by 3 bases and 5 bases, with 11 bases remaining between them. Germline V CDR1 and CDR2: ENHRY, SYGVKD.

The rearrangement uses TRBV10-3 and TRBJ2-7; D possibly corresponds to TRBD1 (6 bases). The starting material was PBMCs from the stem cell graft donor, obtained from the stem cell graft. This receptor was taken from a human donor who donated a stem cell graft to a child with acute myeloid leukemia. The chain's CDR3 is CAISDVGGDEQYF. CDR3 DNA sequence: TGTGCCATCAGTGACGTAGGGGGAGACGAGCAGTACTTC.